These 15 T cell receptor beta chains share one sample of origin, sequenced in a study of blood T cell repertoires in COVID-19. Sequencing was performed with immunoSEQ multiplex PCR; in TCRdb, only in-frame clones are kept and a portion is missing. The repertoire consists of fewer than 250,000 clones, with about 83% occurring once and the leading ten covering 5.5%. Specimen: peripheral blood. All receptors come from a human donor in a cohort sampled during active COVID-19.

This chain joins TRBV7-9 and TRBJ2-3, with a possible D match to TRBD1 (6 bases). CDR1 SEHNR and CDR2 FQNEAQ come from the germline V gene (reference sequence). The CDR3 covers 15 residues. The V end lost 5 bases, the J end lost 0 bases, and 12 bases lay between the germline ends. The CDR3 nucleotides are TGTGCCAGCAGCCCTGACAGGACTAGCACAGATACGCAGTATTTT. It is translated as CASSPDRTSTDTQYF.

The CDR3 sequence: CSAILGLDTEAFF. In nucleotides, the CDR3 is TGCAGCGCCATTCTGGGGCTGGACACTGAAGCTTTCTTT. V is TRBV29-1 and J is TRBJ1-1; the D gene is possibly TRBD1 (5 bases). CDR3 length: 13 amino acids. Germline V gene lookup returns CDR1 SQVTM and CDR2 ANQGSEA. V gave up 7 bases and J gave up 3 bases, with 15 bases separating them. The whole variable domain, filled in from reference TRBV29-1 and TRBJ1-1, reads SAVISQKPSRDICQRGTSLTIQCQVDSQVTMMFWYRQQPGQSLTLIATANQGSEATYESGFVIDKFPISRPNLTFSTLTVSNMSPEDSSIYLCSAILGLDTEAFFGQGTRLTVV.

The rearrangement links TRBV3-1 (or the pseudogene TRBV3-2) to TRBJ1-4; 9 nucleotides line up with TRBD1. The V and J ends lost 4 bases and 8 bases, in that order; junction bases with no gene match: 11. The germline CDR1 and CDR2 sequences are LGHDT and YNNKEL (reference sequence). CDR3 length equals 16 residues. CDR3 nucleotide sequence: TGTGCCAGCAGCCTCCGTACAGGGGGCTTCGGAGAAAAACTGTTTTTT. Protein sequence: CASSLRTGGFGEKLFF.

The chain joins TRBV27 to TRBJ1-2; 10 bases agree with TRBD1. Germline CDR1 MNHEY, CDR2 SMNVEV (reference sequence). This CDR3 region has 14 residues. V lost 4 bases, J lost 8 bases, and 7 bases stayed unmatched. CDR3 sequence reads: CASSSTGGVEGYTF. The CDR3 region has the DNA TGTGCCAGCAGTTCGACAGGGGGCGTCGAAGGCTACACCTTC.

CDR3 bases: TGTGCCAGCAGCCCTAGCGGCCATGAGCAGTTCTTC. It is translated as CASSPSGHEQFF. The chain has TRBV11-2 and TRBJ2-1; TRBD2 matches 7 bases. Germline assignment: CDR1 SGHAT and CDR2 FQNNGV. The CDR3 is 12 amino acids. The V gene end was trimmed by 5 bases and the J gene end by 8 bases; junction bases not matched to a gene: 3.

The chain carries TRBV27 and TRBJ1-2; D is ambiguous. Trimming left V 2 bases short and J 3 bases short, with 7 bases between. Germline V gene data show CDR1 as MNHEY and CDR2 as SMNVEV (reference sequence). This CDR3 region has 13 residues. The CDR3 sequence: CASSLTRYYGYTF. In DNA form, the CDR3 reads TGTGCCAGCAGTTTAACCAGATACTATGGCTACACCTTC.

The V call is TRBV30, the J call TRBJ1-5; D not certain. Trimming removed 3 bases from V and 5 bases from J, with 14 bases in between. This CDR3 region has 14 residues. Germline lookup yields CDR1 GTSNPN and CDR2 SVGIG (reference sequence). In DNA, the CDR3 is TGTGCCTGGAGGACGCCCGGGTCACATCAGCCCCAGCATTTT. As protein: CAWRTPGSHQPQHF.

This clone was observed once. The V gene is TRBV6-5, the J gene TRBJ2-2, with 7 bases fitting TRBD1. Germline CDR1 MNHEY, CDR2 SVGAGI. Trimming cost V 6 bases and J 1 base; bases outside gene matches: 2. CDR3 length equals 14 residues. The CDR3 DNA reads TGTGCCAGCAGACGACAGGGGAACACCGGGGAGCTGTTTTTT. The encoded protein is CASRRQGNTGELFF.

The chain uses TRBV3-1 (or the pseudogene TRBV3-2) and TRBJ2-7, with 8 bases identical to TRBD2. The CDR3 has 14 residues. V was pared by 1 base and J by 2 bases, with 1 base of the junction left unmatched. Germline V lookup: CDR1 LGHDT, CDR2 YNNKEL (reference sequence). CDR3 DNA sequence: TGTGCCAGCAGCCAAGGCGGGGGGACCTACGAGCAGTACTTC. Its protein product is CASSQGGGTYEQYF.

The chain recombines TRBV28 with TRBJ2-3; D is unresolved. From germline, CDR1 is MDHEN and CDR2 SYDVKM. Trimming pared 6 bases from V and 0 bases from J, leaving 16 bases between. The CDR3 runs 16 residues. CDR3 residues: CASRIGVGSSTDTQYF. Written as DNA, the CDR3 is TGTGCCAGCAGAATAGGTGTCGGGTCTAGCACAGATACGCAGTATTTT.

CDR3 in DNA: TGTGCCAGCAGTCCCCCCGCAGGGATTTTCACAGATACGCAGTATTTT. Translated: CASSPPAGIFTDTQYF. This sequence joins TRBV28 and TRBJ2-3; D possibly corresponds to TRBD1 (5 bases). This CDR3 spans 16 amino acids. Per germline, CDR1 MDHEN and CDR2 SYDVKM. V lost 5 bases and J lost 2, with 17 bases in between.

This chain joins TRBV5-1 and TRBJ2-5, with a weak D call TRBD2 (7 bases). This CDR3 has 15 residues. CDR1 and CDR2 from the germline V gene are SGHRS and YFSETQ. V lost 2 bases to trimming and J lost 4 bases, with 15 bases between them. This chain's CDR3 is CASSFAQGGGETQYF. CDR3 in DNA: TGCGCCAGCAGCTTTGCGCAGGGAGGGGGAGAGACCCAGTACTTC.

The rearrangement uses TRBV10-3 and TRBJ1-6; D call uncertain. This CDR3 has 14 residues. The V end was cut by 3 bases, the J end by 9 bases, with 12 bases between. Looked up from germline, CDR1 is ENHRY and CDR2 is SYGVKD. CDR3 sequence (DNA): TGTGCCATCAGTGACCCCATCGCCAGTTCACCCCTCCACTTT. Protein sequence: CAISDPIASSPLHF.

The chain carries TRBV11-1 and TRBJ2-5, with TRBD2 matching 8 bases. Germline trimming cut 6 bases from V and 4 bases from J; bases unmatched to any gene: 13. This CDR3 has 16 amino acids. Germline V gene data show CDR1 as SGHAT and CDR2 as FQDESV (reference sequence). The DNA of the CDR3 is TGTGCCAGCAGTCAAGGTCCAGCGGGAGAGGGAGAGACCCAGTACTTC. Its translation is CASSQGPAGEGETQYF.

The CDR3 reads CASSPRGPSGPEAFF. CDR3 bases: TGTGCCAGCAGTCCCAGGGGGCCCAGTGGGCCTGAAGCTTTCTTT. V usage is TRBV27 and J usage is TRBJ1-1, with 8 bases that match TRBD1. The J segment lost 6 bases and the V segment lost 5 bases, leaving 11 bases of the junction unmatched. The germline CDR1 and CDR2 sequences are MNHEY and SMNVEV (reference sequence). CDR3 length: 15 amino acids.